The 9 T cell receptor beta chains presented below share a single source sample, sequenced in a study of PD-1 blockade in classical Hodgkin lymphoma. TCRdb's table, derived via immunoSEQ multiplex PCR, lists solely in-frame clones and lacks some. Among approximately 150,000 clones listed, just under 80% were seen once. Every one of the patients relapsed after autologous stem cell transplantation (brentuximab vedotin exposure was variable). Sequenced material: peripheral blood mononuclear cells (PBMCs), taken before the second cycle of nivolumab. These receptors were taken from a human donor with classical Hodgkin lymphoma.

The rearrangement joins TRBV5-4 to TRBJ2-3; 10 bases fit TRBD2. With V trimmed by 4 bases and J by 5 bases, 7 bases remained unmatched. The CDR3 runs to 15 residues. Per germline, CDR1 SGHNT and CDR2 YYREEE (reference sequence). The CDR3 bases are TGTGCCAGCAGCGAGCGGGGGGGCCGGGGAGATACGCAGTATTTT. Protein product: CASSERGGRGDTQYF.

This clone was seen only a few times. This CDR3 reads CATNNPGQLQYSNQPQHF. Here the CDR3 DNA reads TGTGCCACCAACAATCCGGGACAGCTACAGTATAGCAATCAGCCCCAGCATTTT. The rearrangement joins TRBV19 to TRBJ1-5, with TRBD1 identical over 7 bases. Germline values: CDR1 LNHDA, CDR2 SQIVND (reference sequence). This CDR3 region has 18 residues. V lost 10 bases and J lost 0; bases outside the gene matches: 18.

The chain is built from TRBV4-1 and TRBJ2-7, with TRBD2 matching 11 bases. The J segment lost 4 bases and the V segment lost 3 bases, leaving 5 bases of the junction unmatched. Germline CDR1 reads MGHRA; CDR2 reads YSYEKL. CDR3 size: 15 residues. This chain's CDR3 is CASSQVTSGVYEQYF. The CDR3 nucleotides read TGCGCCAGCAGCCAGGTGACTAGCGGGGTTTACGAGCAGTACTTC.

The chain links TRBV7-7 to TRBJ2-7, with 8 bases aligning to TRBD1. The CDR3 spans 14 residues. J lost 4 bases, V lost 5 bases, and 7 bases had no gene match. CDR1 is SSHAT, CDR2 FNYEAQ, per germline (reference sequence). CDR3 sequence reads: CASSLGQGLYEQYF. The CDR3 DNA sequence: TGTGCCAGCAGCCTCGGACAGGGTCTGTACGAGCAGTACTTC. The full variable domain, with the rest looked up from reference TRBV7-7 and TRBJ2-7, is GAGVSQSPRYKVTKRGQDVTLRCDPISSHATLYWYQQALGQGPEFLTYFNYEAQPDKSGLPSDRFSAERPEGSISTLTIQRTEQRDSAMYRCASSLGQGLYEQYFGPGTRLTVT.

The chain carries TRBV10-3 and TRBJ2-7; no reliable D call. The germline CDR1 and CDR2 sequences are ENHRY and SYGVKD. The CDR3 is 16 amino acids. Trimming left V 3 bases short and J 5 bases short, with 20 bases between. The CDR3: CAISEYLAVGSHEQYF. The CDR3 DNA reads TGTGCCATCAGTGAATACCTGGCTGTTGGTTCCCACGAGCAGTACTTC.

The chain combines TRBV7-2 with TRBJ2-7, with 9 bases matching TRBD1. This CDR3 has 14 amino acids. Unmatched junction bases numbered 9, after V lost 5 bases and J lost 7 bases. Germline CDR1 SGHTA, CDR2 FQGNSA. The CDR3 nucleotides read TGTGCCAGCAGCCCCCTCCGGGACAGGGAAGAGCAGTACTTC. It codes for CASSPLRDREEQYF.

This rearrangement joins TRBV7-9 to TRBJ1-2; tentative D call: TRBD1 (5 bases). The CDR3 runs to 13 residues. Trimming removed 2 bases from V and 7 bases from J, with 11 bases in between. Germline loops: CDR1 SEHNR, CDR2 FQNEAQ (reference sequence). The CDR3 here is CASSLRGAVGYTF. The CDR3 bases are TGTGCCAGCAGCTTACGAGGGGCTGTTGGCTACACCTTC.

The gene calls are TRBV11-3 and TRBJ2-1; a possible D gene is TRBD2 (5 bases). Trimming shortened V by 1 base and J by 7 bases, and 14 bases separated the two germline ends. This CDR3 contains 15 residues. Germline V gene data show CDR1 as SGHNT and CDR2 as YENEEA. As DNA, the CDR3 is TGTGCCAGCAGCTTAGGAACCGGGATTCATAATGAGCAGTTCTTC. Protein sequence: CASSLGTGIHNEQFF.

This chain links TRBV5-1 with TRBJ2-3, with 8 nucleotides matching TRBD2. The germline gives CDR1 SGHRS, CDR2 YFSETQ. This CDR3 contains 19 residues. J lost 8 bases, V lost 4 bases, and 24 bases had no gene match. Here the CDR3 DNA reads TGCGCCAGCAGCCTGGAACGCTCCTCGACTAGCGCGCGAGGGGCTACGCAGTATTTT. It yields the protein CASSLERSSTSARGATQYF. The full variable domain, rest sourced from reference TRBV5-1 and TRBJ2-3, is KAGVTQTPRYLIKTRGQQVTLSCSPISGHRSVSWYQQTPGQGLQFLFEYFSETQRNKGNFPGRFSGRQFSNSRSEMNVSTLELGDSALYLCASSLERSSTSARGATQYFGPGTRLTVL.